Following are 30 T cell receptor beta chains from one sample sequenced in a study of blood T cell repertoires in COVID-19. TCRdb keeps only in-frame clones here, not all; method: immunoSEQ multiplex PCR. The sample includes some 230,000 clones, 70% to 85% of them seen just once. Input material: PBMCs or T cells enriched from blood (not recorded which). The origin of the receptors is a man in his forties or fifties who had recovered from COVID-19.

The CDR3 bases are TGTGCCAGCAGTTCCGGACAGGTTGTGGCGGAAGCTTTCTTT. Translated: CASSSGQVVAEAFF. The gene calls are TRBV28 and TRBJ1-1, with 7 bases lining up with TRBD1. Germline assignment: CDR1 MDHEN and CDR2 SYDVKM. There are 14 residues in the CDR3. Germline trimming cut 4 bases from V and 8 bases from J; bases unmatched to any gene: 10.

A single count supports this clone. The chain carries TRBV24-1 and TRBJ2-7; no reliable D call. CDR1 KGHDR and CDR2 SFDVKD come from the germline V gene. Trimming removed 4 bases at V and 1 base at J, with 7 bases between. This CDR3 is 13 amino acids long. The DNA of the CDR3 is TGTGCCACCAGTGACCCCCTATCCTACGAGCAGTACTTC. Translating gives CATSDPLSYEQYF.

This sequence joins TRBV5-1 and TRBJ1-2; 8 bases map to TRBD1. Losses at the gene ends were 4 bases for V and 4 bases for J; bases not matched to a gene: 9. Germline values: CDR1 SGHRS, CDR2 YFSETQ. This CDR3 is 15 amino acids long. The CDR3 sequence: CASSGWTGYSYGYTF. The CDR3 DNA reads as TGCGCCAGCAGCGGATGGACAGGGTATAGCTATGGCTACACCTTC.

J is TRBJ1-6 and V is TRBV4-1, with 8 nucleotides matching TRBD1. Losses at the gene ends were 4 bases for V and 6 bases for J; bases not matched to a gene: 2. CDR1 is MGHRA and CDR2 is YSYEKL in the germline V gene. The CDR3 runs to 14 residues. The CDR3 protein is CASSPGQVNSPLHF. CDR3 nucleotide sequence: TGCGCCAGCAGCCCGGGACAGGTTAATTCACCCCTCCACTTT.

The CDR3: CAGGGTYSQPQHF. DNA of the CDR3: TGTGCCGGGGGAGGGACATATAGTCAGCCCCAGCATTTT. V usage is TRBV28 and J usage is TRBJ1-5; tentative D call: TRBD1 (6 bases). Germline CDR1 and CDR2: MDHEN and SYDVKM. This CDR3 has 13 amino acids. V was pared by 11 bases and J by 6 bases, with 17 bases between. The full variable domain, in which reference TRBV28 and TRBJ1-5 provide the parts outside the CDR3, is DVKVTQSSRYLVKRTGEKVFLECVQDMDHENMFWYRQDPGLGLRLIYFSYDVKMKEKGDIPEGYSVSREKKERFSLILESASTNQTSMYLCAGGGTYSQPQHFGDGTRLSIL.

CDR3 sequence (DNA): TGTGCCAGCAGTTTATATGACAGTAGCACAGATACGCAGTATTTT. This sequence encodes CASSLYDSSTDTQYF. V usage is TRBV27 and J usage is TRBJ2-3; D is perhaps TRBD1 (5 bases). Germline assignment: CDR1 MNHEY and CDR2 SMNVEV (reference sequence). Trimming took off 1 base at V and 0 bases at J, with 8 bases between the two ends. This CDR3 has 15 residues.

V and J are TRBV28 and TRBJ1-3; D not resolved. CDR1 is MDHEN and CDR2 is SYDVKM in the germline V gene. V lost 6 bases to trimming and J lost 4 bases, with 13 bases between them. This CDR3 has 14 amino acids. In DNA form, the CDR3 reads TGTGCCAGCAGGCCTAGGGAGTCCGGAAACACCATATATTTT. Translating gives CASRPRESGNTIYF.

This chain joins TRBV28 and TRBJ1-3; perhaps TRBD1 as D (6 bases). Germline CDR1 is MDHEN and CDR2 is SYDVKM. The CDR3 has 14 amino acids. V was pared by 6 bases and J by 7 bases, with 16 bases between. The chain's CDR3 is CASSSTGNGNTIYF. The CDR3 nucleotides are TGTGCCAGCAGCTCCACAGGGAACGGGAACACCATATATTTT.

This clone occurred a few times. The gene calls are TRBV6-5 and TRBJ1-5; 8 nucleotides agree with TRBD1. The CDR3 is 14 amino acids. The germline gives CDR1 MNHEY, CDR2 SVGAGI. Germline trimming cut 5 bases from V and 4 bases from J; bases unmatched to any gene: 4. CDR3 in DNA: TGTGCCAGCAGTCATCGACAGGGGAATCAGCCCCAGCATTTT. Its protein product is CASSHRQGNQPQHF.

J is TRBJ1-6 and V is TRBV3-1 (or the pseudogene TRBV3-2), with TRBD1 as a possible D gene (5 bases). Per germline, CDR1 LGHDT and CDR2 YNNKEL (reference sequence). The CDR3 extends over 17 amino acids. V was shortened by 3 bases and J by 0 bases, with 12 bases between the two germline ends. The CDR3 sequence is CASSQASGGSYNSPLHF. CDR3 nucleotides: TGTGCCAGCAGCCAGGCGTCGGGGGGCTCCTATAATTCACCCCTCCACTTT.

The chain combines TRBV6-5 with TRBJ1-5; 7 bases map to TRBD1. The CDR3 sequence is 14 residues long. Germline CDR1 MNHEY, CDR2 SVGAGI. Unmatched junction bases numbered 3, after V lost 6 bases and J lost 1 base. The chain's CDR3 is CASRLGGSNQPQHF. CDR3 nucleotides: TGTGCCAGCAGGCTAGGGGGCAGCAATCAGCCCCAGCATTTT.

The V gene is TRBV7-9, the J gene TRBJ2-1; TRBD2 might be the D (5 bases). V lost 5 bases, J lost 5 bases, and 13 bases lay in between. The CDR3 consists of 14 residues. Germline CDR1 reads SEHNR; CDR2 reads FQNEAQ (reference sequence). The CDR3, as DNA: TGTGCCAGCAGCCCCACCACTAGGGACAATGAGCAGTTCTTC. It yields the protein CASSPTTRDNEQFF.

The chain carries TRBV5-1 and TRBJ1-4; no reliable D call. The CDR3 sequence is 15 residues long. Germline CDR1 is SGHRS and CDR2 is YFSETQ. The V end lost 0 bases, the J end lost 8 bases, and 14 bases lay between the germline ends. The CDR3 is CASSLGEVGGEKLFF. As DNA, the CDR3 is TGCGCCAGCAGCTTGGGAGAGGTCGGCGGGGAAAAACTGTTTTTT.

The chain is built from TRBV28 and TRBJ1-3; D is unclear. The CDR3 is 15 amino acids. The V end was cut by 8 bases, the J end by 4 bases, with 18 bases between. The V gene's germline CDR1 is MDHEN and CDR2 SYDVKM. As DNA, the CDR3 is TGTGCCAGCTCCCCATATACGGGAGCCGGAAACACCATATATTTT. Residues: CASSPYTGAGNTIYF.

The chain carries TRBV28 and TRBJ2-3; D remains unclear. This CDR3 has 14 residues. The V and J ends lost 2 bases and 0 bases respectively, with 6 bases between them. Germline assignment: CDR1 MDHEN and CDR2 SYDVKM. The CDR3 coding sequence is TGTGCCAGCAGTTTAAAACAGAGCACAGATACGCAGTATTTT. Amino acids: CASSLKQSTDTQYF.

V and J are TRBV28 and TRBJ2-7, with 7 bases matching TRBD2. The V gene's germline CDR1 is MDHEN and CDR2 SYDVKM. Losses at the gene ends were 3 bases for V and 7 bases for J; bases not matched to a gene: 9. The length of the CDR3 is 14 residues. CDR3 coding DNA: TGTGCCAGCAGTTTGGGCCTAGCGGAGCCAGAGCAGTACTTC. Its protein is CASSLGLAEPEQYF.

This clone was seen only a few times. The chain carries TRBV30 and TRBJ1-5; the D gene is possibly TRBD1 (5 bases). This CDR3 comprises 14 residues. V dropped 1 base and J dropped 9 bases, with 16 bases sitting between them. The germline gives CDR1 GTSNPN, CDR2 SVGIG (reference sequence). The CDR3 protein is CAWSGLLGRGPQHF. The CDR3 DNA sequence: TGTGCCTGGAGTGGGTTGTTGGGAAGGGGGCCCCAGCATTTT.

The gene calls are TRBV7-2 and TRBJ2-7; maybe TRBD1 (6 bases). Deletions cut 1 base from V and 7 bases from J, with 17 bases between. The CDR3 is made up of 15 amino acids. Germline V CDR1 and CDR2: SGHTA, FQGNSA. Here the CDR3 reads CASSLDMTGPWEQYF. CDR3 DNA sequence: TGTGCCAGCAGCTTAGACATGACAGGTCCTTGGGAGCAGTACTTC.

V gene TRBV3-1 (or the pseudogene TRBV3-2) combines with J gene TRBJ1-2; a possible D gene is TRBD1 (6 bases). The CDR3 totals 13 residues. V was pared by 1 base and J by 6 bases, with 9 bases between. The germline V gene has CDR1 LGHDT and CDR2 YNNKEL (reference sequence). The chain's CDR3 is CASSQGNRDGYTF. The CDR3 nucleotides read TGTGCCAGCAGCCAAGGAAACAGGGATGGCTACACCTTC.

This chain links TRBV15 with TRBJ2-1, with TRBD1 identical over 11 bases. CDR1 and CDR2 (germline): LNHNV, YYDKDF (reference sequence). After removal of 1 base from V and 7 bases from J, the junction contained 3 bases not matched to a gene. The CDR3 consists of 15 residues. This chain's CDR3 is CATSRGGDRGNEQFF. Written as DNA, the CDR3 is TGTGCCACCAGCAGAGGGGGGGACAGGGGGAATGAGCAGTTCTTC.

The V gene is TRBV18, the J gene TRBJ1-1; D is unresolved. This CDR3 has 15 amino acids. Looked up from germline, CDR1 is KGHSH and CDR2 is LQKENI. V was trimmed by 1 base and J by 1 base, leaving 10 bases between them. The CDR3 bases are TGTGCCAGCTCACCACGGGTAGCGGAGAACACTGAAGCTTTCTTT. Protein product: CASSPRVAENTEAFF.

This CDR3 reads CASSPGGMSTDTQYF. The CDR3 coding sequence is TGTGCCAGCAGCCCAGGTGGTATGAGCACAGATACGCAGTATTTT. The chain links TRBV7-3 to TRBJ2-3, with unresolved D. Germline CDR1 SGHTA, CDR2 FQGTGA. Trimming shortened V by 5 bases and J by 0 bases, and 12 bases separated the two germline ends. This CDR3 spans 15 amino acids.

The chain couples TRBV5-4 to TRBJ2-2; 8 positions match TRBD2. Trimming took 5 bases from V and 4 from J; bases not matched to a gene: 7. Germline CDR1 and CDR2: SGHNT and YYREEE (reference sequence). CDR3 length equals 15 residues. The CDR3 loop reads CASSIPSGGTGELFF. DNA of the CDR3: TGTGCCAGCAGTATACCGAGCGGGGGCACCGGGGAGCTGTTTTTT.

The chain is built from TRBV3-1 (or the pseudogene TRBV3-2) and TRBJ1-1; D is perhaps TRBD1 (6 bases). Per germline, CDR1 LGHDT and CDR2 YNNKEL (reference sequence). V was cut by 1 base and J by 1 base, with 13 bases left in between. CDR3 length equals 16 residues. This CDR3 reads CASSQAGGKSNTEAFF. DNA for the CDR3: TGTGCCAGCAGCCAAGCGGGGGGCAAGTCGAACACTGAAGCTTTCTTT.

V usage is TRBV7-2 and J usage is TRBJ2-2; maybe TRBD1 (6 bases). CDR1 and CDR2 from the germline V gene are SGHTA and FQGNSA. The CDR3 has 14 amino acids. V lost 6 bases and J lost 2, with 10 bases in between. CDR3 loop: CASRLDRNTGELFF. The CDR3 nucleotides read TGTGCCAGCAGGTTGGACAGAAACACCGGGGAGCTGTTTTTT.

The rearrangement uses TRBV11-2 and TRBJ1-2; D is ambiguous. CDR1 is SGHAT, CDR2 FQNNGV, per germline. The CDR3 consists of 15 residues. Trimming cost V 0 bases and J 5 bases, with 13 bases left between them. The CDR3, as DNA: TGTGCCAGCAGCTTAGATCTCCCCGGACTGTATGGCTACACCTTC. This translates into CASSLDLPGLYGYTF.

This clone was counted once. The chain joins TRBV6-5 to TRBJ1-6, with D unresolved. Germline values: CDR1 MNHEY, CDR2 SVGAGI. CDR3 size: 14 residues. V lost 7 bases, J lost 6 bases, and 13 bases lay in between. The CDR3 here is CASTAPGGNSPLHF. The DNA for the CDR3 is TGTGCCAGCACCGCCCCGGGAGGTAATTCACCCCTCCACTTT.

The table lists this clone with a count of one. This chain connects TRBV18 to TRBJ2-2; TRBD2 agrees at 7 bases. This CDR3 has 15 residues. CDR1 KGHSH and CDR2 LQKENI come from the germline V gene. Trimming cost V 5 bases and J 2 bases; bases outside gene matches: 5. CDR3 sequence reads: CASSEREANTGELFF. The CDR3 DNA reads TGTGCCAGCTCAGAACGGGAGGCAAACACCGGGGAGCTGTTTTTT.

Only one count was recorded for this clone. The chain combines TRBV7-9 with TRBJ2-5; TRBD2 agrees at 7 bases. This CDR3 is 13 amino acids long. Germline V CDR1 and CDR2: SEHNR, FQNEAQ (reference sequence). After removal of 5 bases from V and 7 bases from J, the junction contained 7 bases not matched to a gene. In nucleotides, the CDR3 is TGTGCCAGCAGCCCCATGGGCGGGGGGACCCAGTACTTC. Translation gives CASSPMGGGTQYF.

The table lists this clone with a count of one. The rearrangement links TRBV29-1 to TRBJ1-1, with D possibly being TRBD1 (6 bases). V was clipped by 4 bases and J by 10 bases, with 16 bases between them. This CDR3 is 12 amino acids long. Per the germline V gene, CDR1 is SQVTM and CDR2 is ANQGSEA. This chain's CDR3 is CSVVKLGGGAFF. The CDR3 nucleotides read TGCAGCGTTGTGAAACTAGGGGGGGGAGCTTTCTTT.